This entry lists 15 T cell receptor beta chains sequenced from one sample in a study of type 1 and type 2 diabetes patients. Genomic DNA was the PCR template. Amplification of the beta chain CDR3 used 30 forward and 13 reverse multiplex primers. TCRdb redid the calling of the multiplex PCR reads with MiXCR, one entry per CDR3 protein. Among approximately 260,000 distinct CDR3 sequences listed, approximately 50% were seen once. Sequenced input: peripheral blood mononuclear cells (PBMCs). The receptor source for this set is a man younger than 35 with type 2 diabetes.

This clonotype was counted only a few times. CDR3 loop: CASSGRRGETQYF. CDR3 nucleotide sequence: TGTGCCAGTTCTGGACGGAGAGGAGAGACCCAGTACTTC. This chain joins TRBV27 and TRBJ2-5; D is unclear. The CDR3 spans 13 residues. The germline CDR1 and CDR2 sequences are MNHEY and SMNVEV (reference sequence). V was trimmed by 9 bases and J by 4 bases, leaving 15 bases between them.

This sequence joins TRBV20-1 and TRBJ1-4; TRBD1 might be the D (5 bases). CDR1 DFQATT and CDR2 SNEGSKA come from the germline V gene (reference sequence). The V end lost 7 bases, the J end lost 0 bases, and 9 bases lay between the germline ends. CDR3 length: 13 amino acids. CDR3 bases: TGCAGTGGAAGGGACGCAACTAATGAAAAACTGTTTTTT. This translates into CSGRDATNEKLFF.

This clonotype was seen ten or more times. This sequence joins TRBV7-2 and TRBJ2-2, with D unclear. This CDR3 region has 13 residues. Trimming cost V 5 bases and J 5 bases, with 9 bases left between them. Looked up from germline, CDR1 is SGHTA and CDR2 is FQGNSA. CDR3 amino acids: CASSPMGTGELFF. The CDR3, as DNA: TGTGCCAGCAGCCCCATGGGGACCGGGGAGCTGTTTTTT.

The chain carries TRBV19 and TRBJ2-1, with TRBD2 matching over 8 bases. V lost 0 bases, J lost 14 bases, and 6 bases stayed unmatched. This CDR3 is built from 13 residues. CDR1 is LNHDA and CDR2 is SQIVND in the germline V gene (reference sequence). CDR3: CASSIDIAGKEFF. In nucleotides, the CDR3 is TGTGCCAGTAGTATAGATATAGCGGGAAAGGAGTTCTTC.

This clonotype was observed a handful of times. The chain has TRBV12-3 or TRBV12-4 and TRBJ1-2; D not certain. V was shortened by 6 bases and J by 0 bases, with 11 bases between the two germline ends. The CDR3 runs 14 residues. The CDR3 spells CASRYSDTNYGYTF. CDR3 nucleotide sequence: TGTGCCAGCAGGTACAGTGATACTAACTATGGCTACACCTTC.

About this clonotype itself: Possible read error: a much larger clone is one base away. The chain couples TRBV27 to TRBJ2-7, with D perhaps matching TRBD1 (6 bases). Germline CDR1 reads MNHEY; CDR2 reads SMNVEV (reference sequence). The CDR3 runs to 14 residues. V lost 5 bases, J lost 2 bases, and 13 bases lay in between. The CDR3 loop is CASSGNQGTYEQYF. The CDR3 nucleotides read TGTGCCAGCAGTGGGAATCAGGGGACCTACGAGCAGTACTTC.

The J gene is TRBJ2-7, the V gene TRBV2, with 11 bases aligning to TRBD1. V was clipped by 7 bases and J by 9 bases; unmatched bases: 8. CDR1 SNHLY and CDR2 FYNNEI come from the germline V gene. The CDR3 sequence is 13 residues long. The CDR3 bases are TGTGCCAGCACTGGACAGGGGGCGGGGGTGCAGTACTTC. It yields the protein CASTGQGAGVQYF.

To note about this clonotype: This clone may be a read error of a much larger clone one base away. V is TRBV6-6 and J is TRBJ1-2, with D tentatively TRBD1 (5 bases). In germline, CDR1 is MNHNY, CDR2 SVGAGI (reference sequence). The CDR3 covers 12 residues. V lost 5 bases, J lost 4 bases, and 8 bases lay in between. In nucleotides, the CDR3 is TGTGCCAGCAGTGACAGTGGCTATGGCTACACCTTC. This encodes CASSDSGYGYTF.

This clonotype appeared a few times. V usage is TRBV7-6 and J usage is TRBJ1-1; a possible D gene is TRBD1 (5 bases). CDR3 length: 16 residues. In germline, CDR1 is SGHVS, CDR2 FNYEAQ. Trimming stripped 2 bases from V and 1 base from J, with 14 bases between. The CDR3 DNA reads as TGTGCCAGCAGCTTAAGTCCAGGGCTGCGGAACACTGAAGCTTTCTTT. Encoded protein: CASSLSPGLRNTEAFF.

Only a few counts were recorded for this clonotype. This sequence joins TRBV28 and TRBJ2-1; D remains ambiguous. Looked up from germline, CDR1 is MDHEN and CDR2 is SYDVKM. With 4 bases removed from V and 2 bases from J, the gap between germline ends came to 6 bases. CDR3 length: 13 residues. Here the CDR3 reads CASSSTAYNEQFF. CDR3 nucleotide sequence: TGTGCCAGCAGTTCCACAGCCTACAATGAGCAGTTCTTC.

The chain joins TRBV10-2 to TRBJ2-5; D is ambiguous. The CDR3 runs 14 residues. Trimming removed 7 bases from V and 5 bases from J, with 17 bases in between. Germline CDR1 reads WSHSY; CDR2 reads SAAADI. The CDR3 here is CASTPRFGMETQYF. Written as DNA, the CDR3 is TGCGCCAGCACGCCTCGGTTTGGGATGGAGACCCAGTACTTC.

This clonotype was recorded once. This chain joins TRBV27 and TRBJ2-7; 15 nucleotides agree with TRBD2. The germline V gene has CDR1 MNHEY and CDR2 SMNVEV (reference sequence). The CDR3 loop spans 19 amino acids. Losses at the gene ends were 2 bases for V and 7 bases for J; bases not matched to a gene: 15. The CDR3, as DNA: TGTGCCAGCAGTTTAGGCCGCGAAGGACTAGCGGGGGGGCTGGATGAGCAGTACTTC. This translates into CASSLGREGLAGGLDEQYF.

This rearrangement joins TRBV29-1 to TRBJ2-2, with D perhaps given as TRBD1 or TRBD2 (5 bases each). V was shortened by 6 bases and J by 7 bases, with 30 bases between the two germline ends. The CDR3 extends over 18 amino acids. Germline V gives CDR1 SQVTM, CDR2 ANQGSEA. CDR3 sequence reads: CSVISGTPSLYGGGELFF. CDR3 nucleotides: TGCAGCGTCATCTCTGGCACTCCGTCTCTCTATGGGGGCGGGGAGCTGTTTTTT.

This clonotype was seen a single time. This rearrangement joins TRBV4-1 to TRBJ2-5; TRBD1 aligns across 7 bases. CDR3 length: 19 residues. The germline CDR1 and CDR2 sequences are MGHRA and YSYEKL. The ends lost 1 base at V and 1 base at J; junction bases unmatched: 15. This CDR3 is CASSQGDTFGRGFQETQYF. Written as DNA, the CDR3 is TGCGCCAGCAGCCAAGGTGATACCTTCGGCAGGGGGTTCCAAGAGACCCAGTACTTC.

The chain carries TRBV19 and TRBJ1-2; 8 bases match TRBD1. CDR1 is LNHDA, CDR2 SQIVND, per germline (reference sequence). The CDR3 runs 17 residues. After removal of 5 bases from V and 0 bases from J, the junction contained 11 bases not matched to a gene. CDR3 region: CASSSLRTGGTNYGYTF. The CDR3 bases are TGTGCCAGTAGTTCACTAAGAACAGGGGGAACTAACTATGGCTACACCTTC.